A single sample gave rise to the 26 T cell receptor beta chains below, sequenced in a study of blood T cell repertoires in COVID-19. TCRdb's table, derived via immunoSEQ multiplex PCR, lists solely in-frame clones and lacks some. The sample lists almost 200,000 clones, about 85% seen once, with about 6.5% in the top ten. Sequenced input: peripheral blood. The receptors here all came from a woman aged 40 to 50 with COVID-19, enrolled during active disease.

In nucleotides, the CDR3 is TGTGCCAGCAGCTTGGCCGCAGGGGTAAATCATAATTCACCCCTCCACTTT. Its translation is CASSLAAGVNHNSPLHF. The chain employs TRBV5-6 and TRBJ1-6; D is perhaps TRBD1 (6 bases). The CDR3 totals 17 residues. Germline lookup yields CDR1 SGHDT and CDR2 YYEEEE. The ends were cut back, 0 bases at V and 5 bases at J, with 15 bases in the middle.

V usage is TRBV27 and J usage is TRBJ2-1, with D tentatively TRBD2 (6 bases). Deletions cut 4 bases from V and 4 bases from J, with 17 bases between. Germline CDR1 and CDR2: MNHEY and SMNVEV (reference sequence). CDR3 size: 16 residues. CDR3 DNA: TGTGCCAGCAGTTCGTCGCCCGGGGGACCTTACAATGAGCAGTTCTTC. Its translation: CASSSSPGGPYNEQFF.

The chain uses TRBV6-1 and TRBJ2-2; 9 bases map to TRBD2. Germline CDR1 MNHNS, CDR2 SASEGT. This CDR3 spans 17 amino acids. V lost 2 bases, J lost 4 bases, and 8 bases stayed unmatched. CDR3 nucleotides: TGTGCCAGCAGTGAAAATAGCGGGGGCGCAAGCACCGGGGAGCTGTTTTTT. Amino acid sequence: CASSENSGGASTGELFF.

V and J are TRBV6-5 and TRBJ2-7; TRBD2 is a possible D gene (5 bases). The CDR3 consists of 13 residues. The V gene lost 0 bases and the J gene lost 7 bases, with 10 bases spanning the gap. The germline CDR1 and CDR2 sequences are MNHEY and SVGAGI. DNA for the CDR3: TGTGCCAGCAGTTACTCGTCAAAGCGGGAGCAGTACTTC. The encoded protein is CASSYSSKREQYF.

The V gene is TRBV27, the J gene TRBJ2-7; tentative D call: TRBD2 (6 bases). CDR3 length: 13 amino acids. Looked up from germline, CDR1 is MNHEY and CDR2 is SMNVEV (reference sequence). The ends were cut back, 3 bases at V and 4 bases at J, with 10 bases in the middle. In nucleotides, the CDR3 is TGTGCCAGCAGTTTCAGGGAGGAATACGAGCAGTACTTC. This translates into CASSFREEYEQYF.

The J gene is TRBJ2-1, the V gene TRBV4-3; 11 nucleotides line up with TRBD2. The ends lost 4 bases at V and 8 bases at J; junction bases unmatched: 4. The CDR3 has 14 residues. CDR1 and CDR2 (germline): LGHNA, YSLEER. The CDR3 DNA is TGCGCCAGCAGCCGTAGCGGGGGGGCCGATGAGCAGTTCTTC. Its translation is CASSRSGGADEQFF.

The rearrangement joins TRBV12-5 to TRBJ2-7, with D maybe TRBD1 (8 bases). CDR3 length: 16 residues. Per germline, CDR1 LGHNT and CDR2 FRNRAP. The V gene lost 0 bases and the J gene lost 6 bases, with 18 bases spanning the gap. The CDR3 is CASGLVVTQGEGEQYF. The CDR3 DNA sequence: TGTGCTAGTGGTTTGGTAGTCACACAGGGGGAGGGCGAGCAGTACTTC.

This chain uses TRBV4-1 with TRBJ1-2; the match to TRBD1 covers 7 bases. Trimming removed 6 bases from V and 2 bases from J; junction bases left unmatched: 3. Germline V gene lookup returns CDR1 MGHRA and CDR2 YSYEKL. There are 13 residues in the CDR3. DNA for the CDR3: TGCGCCAGCAGTTTGACAGGGAACTATGGCTACACCTTC. Translating it yields CASSLTGNYGYTF.

This sequence joins TRBV6-5 and TRBJ1-2; D may be TRBD1 (5 bases). Germline V gives CDR1 MNHEY, CDR2 SVGAGI. The CDR3 runs to 12 residues. Trimming cost V 8 bases and J 6 bases, with 13 bases left between them. The CDR3 sequence: CASRGAENGYTF. Written as DNA, the CDR3 is TGTGCCAGCCGCGGGGCGGAAAATGGCTACACCTTC.

In this sample, this clone turned up a few times. The chain has TRBV28 and TRBJ1-2, with 8 bases fitting TRBD1. The CDR3 runs 14 residues. The germline V gene has CDR1 MDHEN and CDR2 SYDVKM. After removal of 10 bases from V and 5 bases from J, the junction contained 12 bases not matched to a gene. The CDR3 DNA follows: TGTGCCACCGAAAGTCCGGGACAGGTGTATGGCTACACCTTC. This sequence encodes CATESPGQVYGYTF.

The sample holds a few counts of this clone. V and J are TRBV3-1 (or the pseudogene TRBV3-2) and TRBJ2-7; no reliable D call. The CDR3 has 14 residues. The V end was cut by 2 bases, the J end by 3 bases, with 11 bases between. Germline assignment: CDR1 LGHDT and CDR2 YNNKEL (reference sequence). The CDR3 nucleotides are TGTGCCAGCAGCCAAATTAATAGCCTCTACGAGCAGTACTTC. This gives the protein CASSQINSLYEQYF.

The rearrangement links TRBV7-9 to TRBJ2-5, with 11 bases aligning to TRBD2. The CDR3 has 15 amino acids. Germline V gives CDR1 SEHNR, CDR2 FQNEAQ (reference sequence). Losses at the gene ends were 5 bases for V and 5 bases for J; bases not matched to a gene: 7. CDR3 loop: CASSISGRDLETQYF. The CDR3 coding sequence is TGTGCCAGCAGCATTAGCGGGAGGGATCTGGAGACCCAGTACTTC.

CDR3: CASSIGVATNEKLFF. The CDR3 coding sequence is TGTGCCAGTAGTATAGGCGTAGCAACTAATGAAAAACTGTTTTTT. J is TRBJ1-4 and V is TRBV19; unclear D gene. Between the trimmed V and J ends, which lost 1 base and 0 bases, there was a span of 6 bases. Germline-derived CDR1 and CDR2 are LNHDA and SQIVND (reference sequence). The CDR3 has 15 residues.

The chain links TRBV12-5 to TRBJ2-2; 14 nucleotides agree with TRBD2. CDR1 and CDR2 from the germline V gene are LGHNT and FRNRAP. The CDR3 is made up of 16 amino acids. V gave up 5 bases and J gave up 7 bases; unmatched junction bases: 6. The CDR3 here is CASGIGTSGSDGELFF. The CDR3 DNA follows: TGTGCTAGTGGTATCGGGACTAGCGGGAGTGACGGGGAGCTGTTTTTT. The full variable domain, completed using reference TRBV12-5 and TRBJ2-2, is DARVTQTPRHKVTEMGQEVTMRCQPILGHNTVFWYRQTMMQGLELLAYFRNRAPLDDSGMPKDRFSAEMPDATLATLKIQPSEPRDSAVYFCASGIGTSGSDGELFFGEGSRLTVL.

This clone was seen a few times. The chain couples TRBV6-5 to TRBJ2-7; D uncertain. V was shortened by 0 bases and J by 3 bases, with 9 bases between the two germline ends. CDR1 is MNHEY and CDR2 is SVGAGI in the germline V gene. This CDR3 has 14 amino acids. DNA for the CDR3: TGTGCCAGCAGTTACTCTATGCCAGGCTACGAGCAGTACTTC. This sequence encodes CASSYSMPGYEQYF.

The V gene is TRBV10-3, the J gene TRBJ2-7, with 7 positions matching TRBD2. The V gene end was trimmed by 4 bases and the J gene end by 2 bases; junction bases not matched to a gene: 8. Germline V CDR1 and CDR2: ENHRY, SYGVKD. The CDR3 loop spans 15 amino acids. CDR3 amino acids: CAISGASGSTYEQYF. DNA of the CDR3: TGTGCCATCAGTGGTGCTAGCGGCAGTACCTACGAGCAGTACTTC.

A single count supports this clone. The chain carries TRBV10-3 and TRBJ1-2; 10 bases are shared with TRBD1. The CDR3 sequence is 15 residues long. The V gene's germline CDR1 is ENHRY and CDR2 SYGVKD. With V trimmed by 7 bases and J by 8 bases, 13 bases remained unmatched. For the CDR3, the DNA is TGTGCCATCACTGACAGGGGGCTGGGAGATGGGGGCTACACCTTC. Its translation: CAITDRGLGDGGYTF.

The chain joins TRBV7-9 to TRBJ1-5; D perhaps matches TRBD1 (5 bases). The V gene lost 1 base and the J gene lost 7 bases, with 14 bases spanning the gap. CDR1 and CDR2 from the germline V gene are SEHNR and FQNEAQ (reference sequence). The CDR3 consists of 15 residues. The CDR3 nucleotides are TGTGCCAGCAGCTTAGATGGGCAGGGCCGACAGCCCCAGCATTTT. Protein sequence: CASSLDGQGRQPQHF.

About this clone itself: Other nucleotide sequences from this sample produce the same CDR3. The rearrangement joins TRBV30 to TRBJ1-1; 8 positions match TRBD1. Germline-derived CDR1 and CDR2 are GTSNPN and SVGIG (reference sequence). V lost 1 base to trimming and J lost 5 bases; unmatched junction nucleotides: 3. The CDR3 runs to 13 residues. DNA for the CDR3: TGTGCCTGGAGTGCCACAGGGGGAACTGAAGCTTTCTTT. This codes for CAWSATGGTEAFF.

The chain links TRBV10-3 to TRBJ1-1, with D unclear. The CDR3 spans 14 residues. V was shortened by 3 bases and J by 0 bases, with 8 bases between the two germline ends. Per the germline V gene, CDR1 is ENHRY and CDR2 is SYGVKD. The CDR3: CAISDFPLNTEAFF. The CDR3 DNA is TGTGCCATCAGTGACTTCCCCTTGAACACTGAAGCTTTCTTT.

V is TRBV30 and J is TRBJ2-7, with 11 bases that match TRBD1. This CDR3 has 15 residues. With V trimmed by 2 bases and J by 4 bases, 7 bases remained unmatched. Germline V CDR1 and CDR2: GTSNPN, SVGIG (reference sequence). The CDR3 sequence: CAWSPGDRGFYEQYF. As DNA, the CDR3 is TGTGCCTGGAGTCCCGGGGACAGGGGGTTTTACGAGCAGTACTTC.

The chain recombines TRBV10-3 with TRBJ2-1; 7 positions agree with TRBD2. CDR1 is ENHRY, CDR2 SYGVKD, per germline. CDR3 length equals 15 residues. Trimming removed 3 bases from V and 2 bases from J; junction bases left unmatched: 4. CDR3 sequence: CAISDGTSAYNEQFF. CDR3 nucleotides: TGTGCCATCAGTGATGGTACTAGCGCCTACAATGAGCAGTTCTTC.

The chain is built from TRBV29-1 and TRBJ2-5; tentatively, D is TRBD2 (5 bases). Trimming removed 6 bases from V and 4 bases from J, with 12 bases in between. The CDR3 has 12 residues. Germline V CDR1 and CDR2: SQVTM, ANQGSEA. The chain's CDR3 is CSVEGELETQYF. In nucleotides, the CDR3 is TGCAGCGTCGAGGGAGAATTAGAGACCCAGTACTTC.

This chain uses TRBV25-1 with TRBJ1-2; no clear D. This CDR3 comprises 11 residues. Looked up from germline, CDR1 is MGHDK and CDR2 is SYGVNS. Trimming removed 10 bases at V and 3 bases at J, with 9 bases between. The CDR3 loop reads CAIHTHYGYTF. The CDR3 nucleotides read TGTGCCATTCACACCCACTATGGCTACACCTTC.

This clone appeared a few times. This chain joins TRBV5-6 and TRBJ1-3, with D perhaps matching TRBD1 (5 bases). Germline lookup yields CDR1 SGHDT and CDR2 YYEEEE. With 3 bases removed from V and 0 bases from J, the gap between germline ends came to 7 bases. This CDR3 comprises 14 residues. CDR3 residues: CASSSTVSGNTIYF. The CDR3 coding sequence is TGTGCCAGCAGCTCGACAGTCTCTGGAAACACCATATATTTT.

The chain couples TRBV29-1 to TRBJ2-2; 15 bases are a match to TRBD2. V shed 4 bases, J shed 6 bases, and the junction held 9 bases outside the gene matches. Germline CDR1 SQVTM, CDR2 ANQGSEA. This CDR3 is built from 17 residues. The CDR3 bases are TGCAGCGTTGCCGGACTAGCGGGAGGGCCGGTTCCCGGGGAGCTGTTTTTT. This sequence encodes CSVAGLAGGPVPGELFF.